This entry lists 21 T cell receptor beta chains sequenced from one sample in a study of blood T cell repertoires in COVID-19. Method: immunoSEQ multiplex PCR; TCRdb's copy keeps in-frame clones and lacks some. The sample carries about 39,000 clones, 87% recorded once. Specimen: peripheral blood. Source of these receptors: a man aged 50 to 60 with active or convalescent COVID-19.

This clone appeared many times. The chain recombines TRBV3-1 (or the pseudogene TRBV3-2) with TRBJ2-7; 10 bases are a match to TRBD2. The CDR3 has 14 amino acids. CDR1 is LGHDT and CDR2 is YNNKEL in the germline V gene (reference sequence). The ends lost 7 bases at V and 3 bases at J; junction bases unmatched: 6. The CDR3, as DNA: TGTGCCAGCACCCGAGCGGGAGGGGACTACGAGCAGTACTTC. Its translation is CASTRAGGDYEQYF.

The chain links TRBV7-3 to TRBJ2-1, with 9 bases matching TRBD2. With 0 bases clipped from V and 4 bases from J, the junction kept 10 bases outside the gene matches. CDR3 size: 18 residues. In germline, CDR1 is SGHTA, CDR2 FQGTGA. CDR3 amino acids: CASSLTFQREVSYNEQFF. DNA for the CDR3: TGTGCCAGCAGCTTAACGTTTCAGCGGGAGGTATCGTACAATGAGCAGTTCTTC.

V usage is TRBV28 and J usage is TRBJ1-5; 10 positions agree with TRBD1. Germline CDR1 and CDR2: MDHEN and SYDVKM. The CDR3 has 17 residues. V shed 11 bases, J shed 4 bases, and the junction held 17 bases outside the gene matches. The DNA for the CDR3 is TGTGCCTCCTTCCCGGGGACAGGGGCGCTTTCGAATCAGCCCCAGCATTTT. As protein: CASFPGTGALSNQPQHF.

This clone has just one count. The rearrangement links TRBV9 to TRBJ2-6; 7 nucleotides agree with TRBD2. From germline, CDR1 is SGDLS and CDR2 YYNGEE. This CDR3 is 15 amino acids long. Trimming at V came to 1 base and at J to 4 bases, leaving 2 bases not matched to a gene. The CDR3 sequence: CASSVTSAGANVLTF. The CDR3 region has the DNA TGTGCCAGCAGCGTAACTAGCGCCGGGGCCAACGTCCTGACTTTC.

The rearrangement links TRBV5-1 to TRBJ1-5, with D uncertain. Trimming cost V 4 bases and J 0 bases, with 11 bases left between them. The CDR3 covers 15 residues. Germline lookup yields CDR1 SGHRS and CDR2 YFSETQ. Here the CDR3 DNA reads TGCGCCAGCAGCCCGGGAGGATATAGCAATCAGCCCCAGCATTTT. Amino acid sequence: CASSPGGYSNQPQHF.

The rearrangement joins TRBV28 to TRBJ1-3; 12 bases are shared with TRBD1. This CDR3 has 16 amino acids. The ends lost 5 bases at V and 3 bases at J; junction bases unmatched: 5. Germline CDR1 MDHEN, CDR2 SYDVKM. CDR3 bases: TGTGCCAGCAGTACCGGGACAGGGGGCGGTGGAAACACCATATATTTT. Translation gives CASSTGTGGGGNTIYF.

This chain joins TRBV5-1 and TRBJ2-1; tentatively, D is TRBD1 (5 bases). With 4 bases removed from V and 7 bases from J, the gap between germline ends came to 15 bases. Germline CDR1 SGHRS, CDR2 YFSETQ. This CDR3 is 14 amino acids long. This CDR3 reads CASSKLTQGNEQFF. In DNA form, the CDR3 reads TGCGCCAGCAGCAAGCTTACCCAGGGTAATGAGCAGTTCTTC.

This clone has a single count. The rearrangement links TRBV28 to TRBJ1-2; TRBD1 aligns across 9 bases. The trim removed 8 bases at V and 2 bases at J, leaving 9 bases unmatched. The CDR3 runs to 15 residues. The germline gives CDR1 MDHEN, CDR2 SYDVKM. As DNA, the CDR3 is TGTGCCAGCTCGCCATCGGGACAGGGAAACTATGGCTACACCTTC. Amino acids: CASSPSGQGNYGYTF.

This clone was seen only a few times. DNA for the CDR3: TGTGCCTGGAGTCGCGGAGAGACCCAGTACTTC. Its translation is CAWSRGETQYF. The genes are TRBV30 and TRBJ2-5; D remains unclear. The germline V gene encodes CDR1 GTSNPN and CDR2 SVGIG (reference sequence). Trimming took 2 bases from V and 4 from J, leaving 5 bases between them. There are 11 residues in the CDR3.

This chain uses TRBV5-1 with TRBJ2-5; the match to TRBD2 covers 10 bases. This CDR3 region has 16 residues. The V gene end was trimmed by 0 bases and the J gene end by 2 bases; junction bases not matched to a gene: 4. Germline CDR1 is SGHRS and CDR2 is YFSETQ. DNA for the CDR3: TGCGCCAGCAGCTTGGCGGTAGCGGGGGGACAAGAGACCCAGTACTTC. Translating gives CASSLAVAGGQETQYF.

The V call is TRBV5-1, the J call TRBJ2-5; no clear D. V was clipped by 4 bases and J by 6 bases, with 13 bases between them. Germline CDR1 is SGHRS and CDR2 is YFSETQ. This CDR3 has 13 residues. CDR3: CASSPGSEKTQYF. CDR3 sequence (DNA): TGCGCCAGCAGCCCAGGATCCGAGAAGACCCAGTACTTC.

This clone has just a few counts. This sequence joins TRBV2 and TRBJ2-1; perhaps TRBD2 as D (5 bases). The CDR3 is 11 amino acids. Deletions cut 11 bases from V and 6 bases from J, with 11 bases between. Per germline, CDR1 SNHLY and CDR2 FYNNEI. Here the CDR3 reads CAGGRVNEQFF. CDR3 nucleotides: TGTGCCGGAGGACGGGTCAATGAGCAGTTCTTC.

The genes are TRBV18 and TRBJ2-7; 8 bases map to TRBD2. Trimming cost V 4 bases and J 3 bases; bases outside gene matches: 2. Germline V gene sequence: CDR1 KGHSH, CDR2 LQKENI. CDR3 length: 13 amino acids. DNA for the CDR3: TGTGCCAGCTCACTCAGCGGGAGCTACGAGCAGTACTTC. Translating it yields CASSLSGSYEQYF.

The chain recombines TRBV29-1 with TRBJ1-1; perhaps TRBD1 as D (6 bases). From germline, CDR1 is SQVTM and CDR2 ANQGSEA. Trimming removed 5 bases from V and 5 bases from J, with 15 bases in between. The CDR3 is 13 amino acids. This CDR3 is CSVRPERGTEAFF. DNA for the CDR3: TGCAGCGTTAGACCCGAGAGGGGGACTGAAGCTTTCTTT.

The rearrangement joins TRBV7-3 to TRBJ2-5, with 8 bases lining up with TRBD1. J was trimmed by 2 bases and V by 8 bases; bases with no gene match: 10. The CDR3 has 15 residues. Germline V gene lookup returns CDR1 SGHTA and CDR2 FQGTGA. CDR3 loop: CASAIQGAEQETQYF. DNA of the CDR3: TGTGCCAGCGCAATCCAGGGGGCGGAGCAAGAGACCCAGTACTTC.

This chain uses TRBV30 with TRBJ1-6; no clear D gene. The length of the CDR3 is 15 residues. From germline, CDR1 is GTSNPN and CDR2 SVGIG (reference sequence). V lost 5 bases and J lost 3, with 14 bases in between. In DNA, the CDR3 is TGTGCCTGGGCTCTAGTTTCGATCTATAATTCACCCCTCCACTTT. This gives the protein CAWALVSIYNSPLHF.

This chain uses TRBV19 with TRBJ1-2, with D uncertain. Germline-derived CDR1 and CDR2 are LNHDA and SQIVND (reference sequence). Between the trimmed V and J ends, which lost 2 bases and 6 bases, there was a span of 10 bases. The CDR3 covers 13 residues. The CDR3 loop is CASSIRSGNGYTF. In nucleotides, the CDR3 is TGTGCCAGTAGTATAAGGAGTGGCAATGGCTACACCTTC. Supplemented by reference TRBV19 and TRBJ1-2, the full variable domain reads DGGITQSPKYLFRKEGQNVTLSCEQNLNHDAMYWYRQDPGQGLRLIYYSQIVNDFQKGDIAEGYSVSREKKESFPLTVTSAQKNPTAFYLCASSIRSGNGYTFGSGTRLTVV.

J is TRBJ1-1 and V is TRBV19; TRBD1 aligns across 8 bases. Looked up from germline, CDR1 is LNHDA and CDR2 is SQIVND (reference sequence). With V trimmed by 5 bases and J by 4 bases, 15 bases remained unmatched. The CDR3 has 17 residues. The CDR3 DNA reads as TGTGCCAGTAGTCTAAGCTACCGGACAGGGCGGGGCACTGAAGCTTTCTTT. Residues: CASSLSYRTGRGTEAFF.

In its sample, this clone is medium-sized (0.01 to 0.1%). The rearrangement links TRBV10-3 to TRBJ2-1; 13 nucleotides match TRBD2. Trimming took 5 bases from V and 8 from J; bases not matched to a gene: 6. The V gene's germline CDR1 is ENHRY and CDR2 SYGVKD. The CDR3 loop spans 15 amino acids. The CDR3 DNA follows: TGTGCCATCAGTTCACTAACTAGCGGGGGGGATGAGCAGTTCTTC. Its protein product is CAISSLTSGGDEQFF.

CDR3 sequence reads: CASSLRQGINEQFF. CDR3 DNA: TGTGCCAGCAGTTTACGGCAGGGGATCAATGAGCAGTTCTTC. The rearrangement uses TRBV27 and TRBJ2-1, with a weak D call TRBD1 (6 bases). Trimming removed 2 bases from V and 6 bases from J, with 11 bases in between. CDR3 size: 14 residues. Germline V gene sequence: CDR1 MNHEY, CDR2 SMNVEV (reference sequence).

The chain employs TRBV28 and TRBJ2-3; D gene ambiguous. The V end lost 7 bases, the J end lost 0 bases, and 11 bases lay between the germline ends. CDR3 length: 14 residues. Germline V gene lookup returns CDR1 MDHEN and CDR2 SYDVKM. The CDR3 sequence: CASKGGFSTDTQYF. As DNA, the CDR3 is TGTGCCAGCAAAGGCGGATTTAGCACAGATACGCAGTATTTT.